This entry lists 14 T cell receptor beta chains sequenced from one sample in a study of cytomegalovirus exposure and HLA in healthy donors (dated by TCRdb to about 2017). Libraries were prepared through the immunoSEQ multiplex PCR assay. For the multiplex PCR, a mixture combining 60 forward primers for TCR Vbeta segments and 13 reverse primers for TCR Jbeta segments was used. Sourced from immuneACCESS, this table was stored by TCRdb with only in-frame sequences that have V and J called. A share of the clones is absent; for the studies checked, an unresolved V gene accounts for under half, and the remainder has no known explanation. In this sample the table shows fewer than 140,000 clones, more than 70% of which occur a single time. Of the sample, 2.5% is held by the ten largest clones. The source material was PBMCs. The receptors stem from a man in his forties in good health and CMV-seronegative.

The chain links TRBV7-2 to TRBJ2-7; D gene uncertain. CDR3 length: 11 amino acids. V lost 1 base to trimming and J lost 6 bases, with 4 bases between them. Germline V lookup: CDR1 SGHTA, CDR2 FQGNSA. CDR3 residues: CASSLGLEQYF. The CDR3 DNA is TGTGCCAGCAGCTTAGGTCTCGAGCAGTACTTC.

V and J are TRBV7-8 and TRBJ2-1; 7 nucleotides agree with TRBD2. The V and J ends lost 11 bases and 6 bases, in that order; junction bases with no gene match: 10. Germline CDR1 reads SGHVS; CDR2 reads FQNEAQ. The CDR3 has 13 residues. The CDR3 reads CAGAQRGFNEQFF. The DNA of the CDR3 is TGTGCCGGGGCCCAGCGGGGTTTCAATGAGCAGTTCTTC. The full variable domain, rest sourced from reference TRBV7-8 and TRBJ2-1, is GAGVSQSPRYKVAKRGQDVALRCDPISGHVSLFWYQQALGQGPEFLTYFQNEAQLDKSGLPSDRFFAERPEGSVSTLKIQRTQQEDSAVYLCAGAQRGFNEQFFGPGTRLTVL.

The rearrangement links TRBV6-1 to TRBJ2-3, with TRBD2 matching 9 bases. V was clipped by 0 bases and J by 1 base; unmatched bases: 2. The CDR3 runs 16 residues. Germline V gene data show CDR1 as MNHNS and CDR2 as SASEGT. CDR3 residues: CASSEAGGGGTDTQYF. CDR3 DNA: TGTGCCAGCAGTGAAGCGGGCGGGGGGGGCACAGATACGCAGTATTTT.

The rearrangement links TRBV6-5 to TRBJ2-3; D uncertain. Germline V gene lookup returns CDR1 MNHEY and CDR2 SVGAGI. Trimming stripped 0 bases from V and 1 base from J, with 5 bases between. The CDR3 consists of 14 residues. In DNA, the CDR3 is TGTGCCAGCAGTTACTCTCAGGGCACAGATACGCAGTATTTT. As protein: CASSYSQGTDTQYF.

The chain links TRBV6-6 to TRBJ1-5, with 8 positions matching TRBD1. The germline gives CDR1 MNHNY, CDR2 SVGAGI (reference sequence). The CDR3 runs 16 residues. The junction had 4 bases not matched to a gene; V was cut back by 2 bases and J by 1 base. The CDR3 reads CASSYPQGGSNQPQHF. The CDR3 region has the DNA TGTGCCAGCAGTTACCCACAGGGGGGAAGCAATCAGCCCCAGCATTTT.

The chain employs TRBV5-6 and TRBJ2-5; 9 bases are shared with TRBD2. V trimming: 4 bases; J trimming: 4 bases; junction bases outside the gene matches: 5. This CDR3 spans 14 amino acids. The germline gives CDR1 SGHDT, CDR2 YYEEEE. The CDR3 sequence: CASSPSGTRETQYF. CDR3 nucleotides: TGTGCCAGCAGCCCTAGCGGGACCCGAGAGACCCAGTACTTC.

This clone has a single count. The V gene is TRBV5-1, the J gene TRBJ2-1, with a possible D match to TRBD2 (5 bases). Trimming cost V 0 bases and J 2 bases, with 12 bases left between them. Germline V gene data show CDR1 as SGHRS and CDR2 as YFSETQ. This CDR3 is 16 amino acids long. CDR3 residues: CASSLAGLTTYNEQFF. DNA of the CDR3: TGCGCCAGCAGCTTGGCCGGACTGACTACCTACAATGAGCAGTTCTTC.

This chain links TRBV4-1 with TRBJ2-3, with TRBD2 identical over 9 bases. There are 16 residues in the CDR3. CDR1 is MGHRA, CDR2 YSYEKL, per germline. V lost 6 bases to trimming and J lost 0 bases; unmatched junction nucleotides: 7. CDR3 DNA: TGCGCCAGCAGTCGAGCCCTAGCGGGGAGCACAGATACGCAGTATTTT. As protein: CASSRALAGSTDTQYF.

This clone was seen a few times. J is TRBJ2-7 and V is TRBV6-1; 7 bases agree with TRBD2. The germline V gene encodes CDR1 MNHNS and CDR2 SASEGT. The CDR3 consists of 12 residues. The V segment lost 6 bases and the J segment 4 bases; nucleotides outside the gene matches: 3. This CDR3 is CASSQAGYEQYF. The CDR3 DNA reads TGTGCCAGCAGCCAAGCGGGATACGAGCAGTACTTC.

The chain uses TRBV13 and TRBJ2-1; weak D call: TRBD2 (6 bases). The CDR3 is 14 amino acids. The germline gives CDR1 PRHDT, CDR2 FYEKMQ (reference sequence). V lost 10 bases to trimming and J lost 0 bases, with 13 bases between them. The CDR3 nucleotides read TGTGCCACCACGGACTACCCCTCCTACAATGAGCAGTTCTTC. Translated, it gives CATTDYPSYNEQFF.

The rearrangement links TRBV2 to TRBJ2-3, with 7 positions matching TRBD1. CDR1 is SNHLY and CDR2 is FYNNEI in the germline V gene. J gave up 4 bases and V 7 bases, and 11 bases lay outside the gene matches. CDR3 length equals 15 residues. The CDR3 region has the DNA TGTGCCAGCACCAAGACAGGGTACCCGCCAGATACGCAGTATTTT. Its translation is CASTKTGYPPDTQYF.

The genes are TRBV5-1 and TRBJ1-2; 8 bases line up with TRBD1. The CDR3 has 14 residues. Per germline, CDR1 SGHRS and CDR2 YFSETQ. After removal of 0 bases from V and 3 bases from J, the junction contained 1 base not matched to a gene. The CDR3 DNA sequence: TGCGCCAGCAGCTTGGGGGACAGGCACTATGGCTACACCTTC. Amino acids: CASSLGDRHYGYTF.

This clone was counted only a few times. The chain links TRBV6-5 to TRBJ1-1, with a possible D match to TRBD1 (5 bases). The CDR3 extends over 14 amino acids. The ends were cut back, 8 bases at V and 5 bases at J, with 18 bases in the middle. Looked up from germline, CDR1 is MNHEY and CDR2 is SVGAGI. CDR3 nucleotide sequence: TGTGCCAGCCAGGGTATATTAGGACGGACTGAAGCTTTCTTT. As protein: CASQGILGRTEAFF.

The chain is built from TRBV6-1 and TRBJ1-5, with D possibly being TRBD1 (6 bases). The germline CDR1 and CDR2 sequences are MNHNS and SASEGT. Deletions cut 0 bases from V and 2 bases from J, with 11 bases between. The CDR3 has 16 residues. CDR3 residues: CASSEARQAGNQPQHF. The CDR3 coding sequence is TGTGCCAGCAGTGAAGCGCGACAGGCCGGCAATCAGCCCCAGCATTTT.